The next 7 T cell receptor beta chains were all read from a single sample in a study of T cells in Graves' hyperthyroidism and ophthalmopathy. Amplified regions were TCR beta CDR3 sequences from RNA transcripts. With the HTBI primer set, the TCR CDR3 went through a first round of RT-PCR. Using its own MiXCR run on the multiplex PCR reads, TCRdb lists one record per CDR3 protein. The table records hundreds of thousands of distinct CDR3 sequences, 13% to 15% of them present only once. Sequenced sample: blood. Receptors originate from a woman younger than 35 with Graves' hyperthyroidism.

The sample holds a few counts of this clonotype. The chain links TRBV7-2 to TRBJ2-5; no definite D call. The germline CDR1 and CDR2 sequences are SGHTA and FQGNSA. The CDR3 spans 14 residues. Trimming pared 1 base from V and 4 bases from J, leaving 10 bases between. Here the CDR3 reads CASSLGGWGETQYF. In nucleotides, the CDR3 is TGTGCCAGCAGCTTAGGAGGATGGGGAGAGACCCAGTACTTC. Based on the CDR3 plus reference TRBV7-2 and TRBJ2-5, the full variable domain is GAGVSQSPSNKVTEKGKDVELRCDPISGHTALYWYRQSLGQGLEFLIYFQGNSAPDKSGLPSDRFSAERTGGSVSTLTIQRTQQEDSAVYLCASSLGGWGETQYFGPGTRLLVL.

This sequence joins TRBV7-9 and TRBJ1-2; TRBD1 might be the D (5 bases). V dropped 3 bases and J dropped 1 base, with 12 bases sitting between them. This CDR3 is 15 amino acids long. Germline-derived CDR1 and CDR2 are SEHNR and FQNEAQ (reference sequence). In DNA, the CDR3 is TGTGCCAGCAGCTTCTCCGGGACGGATAACTATGGCTACACCTTC. This translates into CASSFSGTDNYGYTF.

This clonotype was recorded at least ten times. The CDR3 reads CASSLVGGETSGGKSYNEQFF. In DNA, the CDR3 is TGTGCCAGCAGCTTAGTTGGGGGGGAAACTAGCGGGGGTAAATCCTACAATGAGCAGTTCTTC. V gene TRBV7-2 combines with J gene TRBJ2-1, with 11 bases matching TRBD2. The CDR3 is made up of 21 amino acids. CDR1 and CDR2 (germline): SGHTA, FQGNSA. Trimming at V came to 1 base and at J to 1 base, leaving 15 bases not matched to a gene.

This clonotype has only a few counts. The chain links TRBV27 to TRBJ2-7, with D unclear. The germline V gene encodes CDR1 MNHEY and CDR2 SMNVEV (reference sequence). The germline V and J ends were trimmed by 1 base and 3 bases, with 7 bases remaining between them. The CDR3 sequence is 13 residues long. CDR3 nucleotides: TGTGCCAGCAGTTTATATGCCAGCTACGAGCAGTACTTC. The encoded protein is CASSLYASYEQYF.

With respect to this clonotype: Sequence at one end of the junction differs from germline and may be a read error. This chain joins TRBV5-6 and TRBJ2-3; no definite D call. CDR1 is SGHDT and CDR2 is YYEEEE in the germline V gene. The CDR3 is 11 residues long. DNA for the CDR3: TGTGCCAGCGGCTTCAGAGATACGCAGTATTTT. Translating it yields CASGFRDTQYF.

This sequence joins TRBV5-8 and TRBJ1-4; 9 bases are a match to TRBD1. V lost 3 bases and J lost 1; bases outside the gene matches: 4. The CDR3 has 16 residues. CDR1 is SGHTS, CDR2 YDEGEE, per germline. In DNA, the CDR3 is TGTGCCAGCAGCTCCGGACAGGGGATAACTAATGAAAAACTGTTTTTT. This sequence encodes CASSSGQGITNEKLFF. The full variable domain, with the rest looked up from reference TRBV5-8 and TRBJ1-4, is EAGVTQSPTHLIKTRGQQATLRCSPISGHTSVYWYQQALGLGLQFLLWYDEGEERNRGNFPPRFSGRQFPNYSSELNVNALELEDSALYLCASSSGQGITNEKLFFGSGTQLSVL.

This clonotype came up many times. This rearrangement joins TRBV6-2 or TRBV6-3 to TRBJ2-7; no definite D call. Germline V gene sequence: CDR1 MNHEY, CDR2 SVGEGT. The length of the CDR3 is 14 residues. V was trimmed by 7 bases and J by 2 bases, leaving 15 bases between them. The CDR3 DNA reads TGTGCCAGCACCTACCGCCGGCAGGCCTACGAGCAGTACTTC. Translating it yields CASTYRRQAYEQYF.